This T cell receptor beta chain was sequenced in a study of molecular identifiers for immune sequencing clone quantification. Findings and caveats of the study: Clones of above 20 RNA copies carried over 99% of effector molecules; in naive cells they carried under 1%. Amid some 900,000 naive cells, spiked Jurkat TCR RNA from one cell was reportedly still detectable.

This clonotype was seen repeatedly, ten times or more. Its antigen is not identified. Between roughly 20,000 and 1,100,000 sorted cells, with 10%, 30% or 50% RNA, yielded naive CD8 libraries. Generation of bulk TCR libraries relied on previously described methods and listed TCR primers. MiXCR was run by TCRdb on the PCR reads, yielding one entry per CDR3 protein. The sample lists about 320,000 distinct CDR3 sequences, 24% occurring once. Sequencing was carried out using naive CD8+ T cells from blood, with Jurkat cell RNA spiked in. Subset: FACS-sorted CD8+CD4-CCR7+CD45RA+ naive T cells. This receptor was identified in a human donor in good health. Some libraries in this study had Jurkat cell RNA spiked in.

This CDR3 is CASSLGGGLEAFF. The CDR3, as DNA: TGTGCCAGCAGCTTAGGAGGCGGCCTTGAAGCTTTCTTT. The V gene is TRBV7-9, the J gene TRBJ1-1; D remains unclear. CDR1 SEHNR and CDR2 FQNEAQ come from the germline V gene (reference sequence). The V and J ends lost 1 base and 7 bases respectively, with 10 bases between them. CDR3 length equals 13 residues.